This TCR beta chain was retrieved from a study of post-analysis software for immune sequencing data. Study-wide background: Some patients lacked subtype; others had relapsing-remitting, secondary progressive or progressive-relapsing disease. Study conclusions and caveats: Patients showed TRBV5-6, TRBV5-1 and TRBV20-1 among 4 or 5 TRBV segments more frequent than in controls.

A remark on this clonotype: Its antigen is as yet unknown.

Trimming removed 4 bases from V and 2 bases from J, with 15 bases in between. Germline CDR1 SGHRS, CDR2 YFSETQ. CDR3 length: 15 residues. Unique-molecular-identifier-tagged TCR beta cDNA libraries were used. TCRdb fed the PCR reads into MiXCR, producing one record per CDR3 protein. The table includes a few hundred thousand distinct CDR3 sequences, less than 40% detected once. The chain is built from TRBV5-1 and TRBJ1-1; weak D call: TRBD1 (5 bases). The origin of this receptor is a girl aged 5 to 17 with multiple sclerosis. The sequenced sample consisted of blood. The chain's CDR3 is CASSPGGVVNTEAFF. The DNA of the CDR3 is TGCGCCAGCAGCCCCGGGGGAGTGGTTAACACTGAAGCTTTCTTT.